Sequencing of this T cell receptor beta chain was carried out in a study of CD8 T cells in Susac syndrome. Age- and sex-matched healthy donors served as the control group. Germline V gene lookup returns CDR1 SQVTM and CDR2 ANQGSEA. V shed 3 bases and J shed 1 base, with 9 bases lying between them. The CDR3 runs 13 residues. Random hexamers primed reverse transcription of about 0.5 to 1 ug RNA. The method of amplification for TCR beta CDR3 was immunoSEQ multiplex PCR, covering 54 Vbeta and 13 Jbeta. Via MiXCR, TCRdb re-called the immunoSEQ multiplex PCR reads, giving one row per CDR3 protein. This table holds about 150,000 distinct CDR3 sequences, about 92% found once.

The V and J genes are TRBV29-1 and TRBJ1-1; TRBD1 might be the D (5 bases). This clonotype was obtained from a human donor in good health. The sequenced material came from CD4+ T cells from PBMCs. The CDR3 DNA sequence: TGCAGCGTTGACGGTGGGGGGAACACTGAAGCTTTCTTT. It translates to CSVDGGGNTEAFF.